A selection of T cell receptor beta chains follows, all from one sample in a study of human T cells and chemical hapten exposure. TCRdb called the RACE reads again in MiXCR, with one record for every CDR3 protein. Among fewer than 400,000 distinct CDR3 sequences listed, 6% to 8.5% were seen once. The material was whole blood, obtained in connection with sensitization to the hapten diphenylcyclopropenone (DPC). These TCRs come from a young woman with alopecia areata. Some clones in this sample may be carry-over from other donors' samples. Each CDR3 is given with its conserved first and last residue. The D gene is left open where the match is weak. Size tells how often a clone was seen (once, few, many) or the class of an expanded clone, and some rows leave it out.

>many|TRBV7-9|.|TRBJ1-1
TGTGCCAGCAGCGCGGGGGGATCTGAAGCTTTCTTT
CASSAGGSEAFF
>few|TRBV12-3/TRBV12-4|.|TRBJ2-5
TGTGCCAGCGGGGGGGCCTGGGAGACCCAGTACTTC
CASGGAWETQYF
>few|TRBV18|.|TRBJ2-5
TGTGCCAGCTCACCGTTAGAAGAGACCCAGTACTTC
CASSPLEETQYF
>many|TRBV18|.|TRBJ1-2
TGTGCCAGCTCACCAGGGGTTGGCTACACCTTC
CASSPGVGYTF
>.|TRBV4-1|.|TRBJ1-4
TGCGCCAGCAGCCATGAGCAGGGGAGGAATGAAAAACTGTTTTTT
CASSHEQGRNEKLFF
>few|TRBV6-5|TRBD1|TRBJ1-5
TGTGCCAGCAGTCGGACAGGGCCTAATCAGCCCCAGCATTTT
CASSRTGPNQPQHF
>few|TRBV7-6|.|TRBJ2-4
TGTGCCGGCAGCCCCGTCCTAGAGAAAAACATTCAGTACTTC
CAGSPVLEKNIQYF
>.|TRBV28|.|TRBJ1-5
TGTGCCAGCAGTTCGACAACCGACGGAGATCAGCCCCAGCATTTT
CASSSTTDGDQPQHF
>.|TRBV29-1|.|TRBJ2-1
TGCAGCGTTGAAAACCGTCTGTCCTACAATGAGCAGTTCTTC
CSVENRLSYNEQFF
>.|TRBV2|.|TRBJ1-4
TGTGCCAGCAAGGCAGGGACTATGCGTAGGACTGAAAAACTGTTTTTT
CASKAGTMRRTEKLFF
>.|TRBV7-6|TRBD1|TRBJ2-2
TGTGCCAGCAGCTCACCGGGACAGGGGCTGTTTTTT
CASSSPGQGLFF
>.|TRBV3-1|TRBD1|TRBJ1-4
TGTGCCAGCAGCGAGACAGGGATGAATGAAAAACTGTTTTTT
CASSETGMNEKLFF